Each of the 17 T cell receptor beta chains below was sequenced from the same sample in a study of CD8+ T cells in alopecia areata. Treatment specified: oral pan-JAK inhibitor, 5-10 mg twice daily. As the sequencing template, cDNA was produced by extracting RNA and reverse transcribing it. Clones were read by immunoSEQ multiplex PCR, and TCRdb kept only the in-frame ones, dropping some. The sample holds over 150,000 clones; 55% to 75% are singletons and the top ten take 5.5% to 6%. The input for sequencing was CD4+ T cells sorted from blood, taken at week 24, from a patient treated with tofacitinib. The receptors shown here come from a human donor with alopecia areata.

There are a few counts of this clone. The V and J genes are TRBV5-1 and TRBJ2-7; TRBD1 matches at 8 bases. V lost 4 bases to trimming and J lost 4 bases; unmatched junction nucleotides: 7. The germline gives CDR1 SGHRS, CDR2 YFSETQ. CDR3 length: 14 amino acids. DNA of the CDR3: TGCGCCAGCAGCGACCGCAGGGGGCAGTACGAGCAGTACTTC. Translation: CASSDRRGQYEQYF. Looking up the rest from reference TRBV5-1 and TRBJ2-7 gives the full variable domain: KAGVTQTPRYLIKTRGQQVTLSCSPISGHRSVSWYQQTPGQGLQFLFEYFSETQRNKGNFPGRFSGRQFSNSRSEMNVSTLELGDSALYLCASSDRRGQYEQYFGPGTRLTVT.

The rearrangement uses TRBV4-1 and TRBJ1-2; D call uncertain. Trimming shortened V by 2 bases and J by 7 bases, and 20 bases separated the two germline ends. Germline V gene lookup returns CDR1 MGHRA and CDR2 YSYEKL. The CDR3 runs 16 residues. CDR3 amino acids: CASSQFMTGRVPGYTF. Written as DNA, the CDR3 is TGCGCCAGCAGCCAATTCATGACCGGGAGAGTCCCTGGCTACACCTTC.

The rearrangement uses TRBV10-2 and TRBJ2-5; D is unclear. CDR3 length: 13 residues. CDR1 is WSHSY and CDR2 is SAAADI in the germline V gene. V dropped 3 bases and J dropped 2 bases, with 7 bases sitting between them. CDR3 in amino acids: CASSEGWQETQYF. The CDR3 bases are TGCGCCAGCAGTGAAGGGTGGCAAGAGACCCAGTACTTC.

This chain joins TRBV30 and TRBJ1-2; D is uncertain. CDR3 size: 11 residues. With 3 bases removed from V and 3 bases from J, the gap between germline ends came to 5 bases. Looked up from germline, CDR1 is GTSNPN and CDR2 is SVGIG (reference sequence). For the CDR3, the DNA is TGTGCCTGGAGGGCATACTATGGCTACACCTTC. It translates to CAWRAYYGYTF.

This clone was seen a handful of times. The rearrangement links TRBV25-1 to TRBJ2-7; D is uncertain. Deletions cut 8 bases from V and 5 bases from J, with 13 bases between. The CDR3 contains 12 residues. CDR1 MGHDK and CDR2 SYGVNS come from the germline V gene. The CDR3 reads CASPAWQHEQYF. In DNA form, the CDR3 reads TGTGCCAGCCCAGCTTGGCAACACGAGCAGTACTTC.

In its sample, this clone was seen a few times. The rearrangement links TRBV29-1 to TRBJ2-7, with 7 bases lining up with TRBD1. The CDR3 covers 14 residues. J gave up 3 bases and V 6 bases, and 11 bases lay outside the gene matches. From germline, CDR1 is SQVTM and CDR2 ANQGSEA. The chain's CDR3 is CSVADSDRIYEQYF. The CDR3 DNA follows: TGCAGCGTAGCAGACTCGGACAGGATCTACGAGCAGTACTTC.

Turning to this clone: This specimen includes other DNA sequences encoding the same CDR3. The chain employs TRBV29-1 and TRBJ1-5, with 7 bases identical to TRBD1. The CDR3 totals 12 residues. The germline V gene encodes CDR1 SQVTM and CDR2 ANQGSEA. The V gene end was trimmed by 6 bases and the J gene end by 5 bases; junction bases not matched to a gene: 4. CDR3 region: CSVRTGDQPQHF. CDR3 nucleotide sequence: TGCAGCGTCCGGACAGGAGATCAGCCCCAGCATTTT.

The V and J genes are TRBV29-1 and TRBJ2-1; D perhaps matches TRBD1 (6 bases). Germline CDR1 SQVTM, CDR2 ANQGSEA. V lost 6 bases and J lost 4, with 7 bases in between. The CDR3 is 11 amino acids. This CDR3 is CSVGHYNEQFF. In nucleotides, the CDR3 is TGCAGCGTGGGACATTACAATGAGCAGTTCTTC.

The chain uses TRBV5-1 and TRBJ2-3; 7 nucleotides agree with TRBD2. The CDR3 is 16 residues long. Germline V gives CDR1 SGHRS, CDR2 YFSETQ. V shed 0 bases and J 3 bases; nucleotides not matched to a gene: 7. CDR3 amino acids: CASSLAGGGTTDTQYF. The CDR3 bases are TGCGCCAGCAGCTTGGCCGGCGGGGGTACGACAGATACGCAGTATTTT.

The V call is TRBV4-2, the J call TRBJ2-1, with D uncertain. The CDR3 has 14 amino acids. Trimming shortened V by 0 bases and J by 1 base, and 4 bases separated the two germline ends. Germline assignment: CDR1 LGHNA and CDR2 YNFKEQ. The CDR3 DNA is TGTGCCAGCAGCCAAGACGGGTCCTACAATGAGCAGTTCTTC. Protein: CASSQDGSYNEQFF.

This chain connects TRBV29-1 to TRBJ2-1; a weak D match, TRBD2 (6 bases). The CDR3 is made up of 12 amino acids. Trimming shortened V by 4 bases and J by 3 bases, and 7 bases separated the two germline ends. Germline assignment: CDR1 SQVTM and CDR2 ANQGSEA. This chain's CDR3 is CSVADYYNEQFF. CDR3 nucleotides: TGCAGCGTTGCGGACTACTACAATGAGCAGTTCTTC.

This clone has only one observation. This chain uses TRBV4-1 with TRBJ1-2; the match to TRBD1 covers 7 bases. This CDR3 comprises 16 residues. The ends lost 2 bases at V and 2 bases at J; junction bases unmatched: 8. Germline V gives CDR1 MGHRA, CDR2 YSYEKL. The CDR3 coding sequence is TGCGCCAGCAGCCAACTGCCGGGACAGAAAAACTATGGCTACACCTTC. Translated: CASSQLPGQKNYGYTF.

In this sample, this clone turned up a few times. The chain has TRBV5-1 and TRBJ1-2; D is unresolved. Germline V gene data show CDR1 as SGHRS and CDR2 as YFSETQ. The length of the CDR3 is 14 residues. Trimming stripped 0 bases from V and 4 bases from J, with 10 bases between. As DNA, the CDR3 is TGCGCCAGCAGCTTGGCCACGAGTTCCTATGGCTACACCTTC. Residues: CASSLATSSYGYTF.

The chain employs TRBV7-9 and TRBJ2-7; tentative D call: TRBD2 (6 bases). Trimming pared 1 base from V and 3 bases from J, leaving 10 bases between. Germline V gives CDR1 SEHNR, CDR2 FQNEAQ (reference sequence). The CDR3 spans 14 residues. The CDR3 DNA is TGTGCCAGCAGCTTAGGCCGGGGGAACTACGAGCAGTACTTC. Residues: CASSLGRGNYEQYF.

The chain combines TRBV7-8 with TRBJ2-3, with TRBD2 matching 8 bases. The CDR3 extends over 16 amino acids. The germline V gene has CDR1 SGHVS and CDR2 FQNEAQ. Germline trimming cut 5 bases from V and 1 base from J; bases unmatched to any gene: 8. CDR3 in amino acids: CASSPPLAGRTDTQYF. The DNA for the CDR3 is TGTGCCAGCAGCCCGCCCCTAGCGGGCCGCACAGATACGCAGTATTTT.

There are a few counts of this clone. The J gene is TRBJ2-1, the V gene TRBV27; 14 positions match TRBD2. CDR3 size: 16 residues. The V gene's germline CDR1 is MNHEY and CDR2 SMNVEV (reference sequence). Trimming removed 5 bases from V and 7 bases from J; junction bases left unmatched: 7. CDR3 region: CASSLYRTSGRNEQFF. The CDR3 nucleotides read TGTGCCAGCAGTCTATACCGGACTAGCGGGAGGAATGAGCAGTTCTTC.

This clone was counted a few times. The J gene is TRBJ2-7, the V gene TRBV27; D not certain. V gave up 5 bases and J gave up 4 bases, with 18 bases separating them. CDR1 is MNHEY and CDR2 is SMNVEV in the germline V gene (reference sequence). The CDR3 contains 15 residues. The CDR3 spells CASSQTWAQVYEQYF. The DNA for the CDR3 is TGTGCCAGCAGTCAAACCTGGGCGCAGGTTTACGAGCAGTACTTC.